The 8 T cell receptor beta chains given below trace back to one sample, sequenced in a study of siplizumab effects on memory and regulatory T cells. Sequencing used immunoSEQ multiplex PCR; TCRdb keeps in-frame clones, though not all of them. This table has roughly 92,000 clones, 85% to 95% appearing once. Material: non-Treg CD4+ T cells sorted from blood. These receptors originate from a human donor in good health.

The chain employs TRBV20-1 and TRBJ1-3; the D is unclear. The V gene lost 6 bases and the J gene lost 1 base, with 4 bases spanning the gap. Germline V lookup: CDR1 DFQATT, CDR2 SNEGSKA (reference sequence). CDR3 length: 11 amino acids. CDR3 loop: CSARSGNTIYF. CDR3 sequence (DNA): TGCAGTGCCCGTTCTGGAAACACCATATATTTT.

This chain joins TRBV7-3 and TRBJ2-1; TRBD2 aligns across 10 bases. With 5 bases clipped from V and 5 bases from J, the junction kept 3 bases outside the gene matches. Germline-derived CDR1 and CDR2 are SGHTA and FQGTGA. This CDR3 contains 14 residues. For the CDR3, the DNA is TGTGCCAGCAGCCCAGCGGGGGGGCACAATGAGCAGTTCTTC. Encoded protein: CASSPAGGHNEQFF.

The chain has TRBV5-1 and TRBJ1-2, with D unresolved. From germline, CDR1 is SGHRS and CDR2 YFSETQ. The CDR3 loop spans 13 amino acids. V shed 5 bases and J shed 2 bases, with 10 bases lying between them. The CDR3 nucleotides read TGCGCCAGCAGGGTTCTGGTCAACTATGGCTACACCTTC. Amino acid sequence: CASRVLVNYGYTF. The complete variable domain, with remaining parts taken from reference TRBV5-1 and TRBJ1-2, reads KAGVTQTPRYLIKTRGQQVTLSCSPISGHRSVSWYQQTPGQGLQFLFEYFSETQRNKGNFPGRFSGRQFSNSRSEMNVSTLELGDSALYLCASRVLVNYGYTFGSGTRLTVV.

This rearrangement joins TRBV6-9 to TRBJ1-4; weak D call: TRBD1 (5 bases). This CDR3 comprises 15 residues. CDR1 MNHGY and CDR2 SVAAGI come from the germline V gene. V dropped 7 bases and J dropped 8 bases, with 20 bases sitting between them. The CDR3 DNA follows: TGTGCCAGCACCACGAATTGGGGGATTGAGGAAAAACTGTTTTTT. It yields the protein CASTTNWGIEEKLFF.

The chain couples TRBV6-1 to TRBJ1-2, with D possibly TRBD1 on 6 matching bases. The V gene's germline CDR1 is MNHNS and CDR2 SASEGT. Trimming took off 7 bases at V and 8 bases at J, with 20 bases between the two ends. The CDR3 runs 14 residues. The CDR3 sequence: CASKQGRATGGYTF. The CDR3 DNA is TGTGCCAGCAAGCAGGGGCGGGCTACGGGAGGCTACACCTTC.

The V and J genes are TRBV6-5 and TRBJ1-2; D perhaps matches TRBD1 (6 bases). Trimming took off 4 bases at V and 4 bases at J, with 13 bases between the two ends. The CDR3 contains 14 residues. Germline lookup yields CDR1 MNHEY and CDR2 SVGAGI. The CDR3 DNA reads as TGTGCCAGCAGTTCCCAAGACAGGATCTATGGCTACACCTTC. It codes for CASSSQDRIYGYTF.

The gene calls are TRBV13 and TRBJ2-7; 7 nucleotides line up with TRBD1. Per germline, CDR1 PRHDT and CDR2 FYEKMQ (reference sequence). V shed 3 bases and J 2 bases; nucleotides not matched to a gene: 4. CDR3 length: 14 residues. The CDR3 sequence is CASSFGTATYEQYF. In DNA form, the CDR3 reads TGTGCCAGCAGCTTTGGGACAGCCACCTACGAGCAGTACTTC.

The V gene is TRBV5-1, the J gene TRBJ1-5, with TRBD1 as a possible D gene (5 bases). Germline CDR1 reads SGHRS; CDR2 reads YFSETQ. V lost 1 base and J 3 bases, leaving 11 bases between the germline ends. The CDR3 consists of 15 residues. CDR3 nucleotides: TGCGCCAGCAGCTTGTTAGGACATATCAATCAGCCCCAGCATTTT. Translated, it gives CASSLLGHINQPQHF.